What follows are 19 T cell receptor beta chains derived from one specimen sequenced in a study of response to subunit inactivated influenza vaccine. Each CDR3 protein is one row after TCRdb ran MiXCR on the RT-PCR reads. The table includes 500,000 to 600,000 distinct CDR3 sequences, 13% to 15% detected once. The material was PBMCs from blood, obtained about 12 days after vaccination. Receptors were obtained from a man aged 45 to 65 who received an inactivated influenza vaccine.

The CDR3 sequence is CASSLGQAVPKTQYF. CDR3 in DNA: TGTGCCAGCAGTTTAGGGCAGGCAGTCCCGAAGACCCAGTACTTC. The V gene is TRBV28, the J gene TRBJ2-5; the D is unclear. V lost 2 bases, J lost 6 bases, and 16 bases lay in between. The CDR3 is made up of 15 amino acids. Germline-derived CDR1 and CDR2 are MDHEN and SYDVKM. Together with reference TRBV28 and TRBJ2-5, the CDR3 gives the full variable domain: DVKVTQSSRYLVKRTGEKVFLECVQDMDHENMFWYRQDPGLGLRLIYFSYDVKMKEKGDIPEGYSVSREKKERFSLILESASTNQTSMYLCASSLGQAVPKTQYFGPGTRLLVL.

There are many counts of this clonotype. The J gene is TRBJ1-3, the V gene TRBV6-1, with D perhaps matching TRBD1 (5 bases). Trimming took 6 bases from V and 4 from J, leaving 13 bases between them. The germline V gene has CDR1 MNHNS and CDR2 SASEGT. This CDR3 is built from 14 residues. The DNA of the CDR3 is TGTGCCAGCAGACGGGGCCCTTCCGGAAACACCATATATTTT. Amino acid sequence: CASRRGPSGNTIYF.

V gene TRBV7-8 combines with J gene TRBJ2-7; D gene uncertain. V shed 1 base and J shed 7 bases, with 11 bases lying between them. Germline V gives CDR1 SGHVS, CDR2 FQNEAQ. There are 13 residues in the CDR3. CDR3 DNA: TGTGCCAGCAGCTTAGGCAGGATGGGTGAGCAGTACTTC. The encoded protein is CASSLGRMGEQYF.

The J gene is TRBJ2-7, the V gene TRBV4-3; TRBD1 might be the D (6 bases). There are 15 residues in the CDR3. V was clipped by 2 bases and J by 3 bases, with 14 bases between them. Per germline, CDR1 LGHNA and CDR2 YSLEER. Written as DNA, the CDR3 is TGCGCCAGCAGCCAAATGATGGACAGCTACTACGAGCAGTACTTC. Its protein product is CASSQMMDSYYEQYF.

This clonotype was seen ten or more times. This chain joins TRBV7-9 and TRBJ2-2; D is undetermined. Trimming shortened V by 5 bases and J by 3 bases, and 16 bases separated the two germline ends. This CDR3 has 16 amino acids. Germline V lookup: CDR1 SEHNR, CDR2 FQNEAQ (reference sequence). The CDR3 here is CASSNGLYGDTGELFF. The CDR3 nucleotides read TGTGCCAGCAGCAACGGTCTATACGGCGACACCGGGGAGCTGTTTTTT.

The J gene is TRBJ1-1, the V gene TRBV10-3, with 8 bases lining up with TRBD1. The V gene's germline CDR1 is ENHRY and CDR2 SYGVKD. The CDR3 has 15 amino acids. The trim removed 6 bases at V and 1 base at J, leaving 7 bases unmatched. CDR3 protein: CAIRGKTGENTEAFF. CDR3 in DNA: TGTGCCATCAGAGGGAAGACAGGGGAGAACACTGAAGCTTTCTTT.

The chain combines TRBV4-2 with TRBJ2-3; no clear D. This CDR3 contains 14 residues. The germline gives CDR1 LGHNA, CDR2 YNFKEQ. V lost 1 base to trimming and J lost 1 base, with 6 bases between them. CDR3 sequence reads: CASSQVEGTDTQYF. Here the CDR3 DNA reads TGTGCCAGCAGCCAAGTAGAAGGCACAGATACGCAGTATTTT.

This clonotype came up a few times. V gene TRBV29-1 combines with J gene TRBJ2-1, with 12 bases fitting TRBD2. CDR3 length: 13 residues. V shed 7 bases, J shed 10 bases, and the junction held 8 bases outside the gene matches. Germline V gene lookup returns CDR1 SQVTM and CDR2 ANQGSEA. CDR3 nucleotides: TGCAGCGGTTTAAGACTAGCGGGAGAGGAGCAGTTCTTC. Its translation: CSGLRLAGEEQFF.

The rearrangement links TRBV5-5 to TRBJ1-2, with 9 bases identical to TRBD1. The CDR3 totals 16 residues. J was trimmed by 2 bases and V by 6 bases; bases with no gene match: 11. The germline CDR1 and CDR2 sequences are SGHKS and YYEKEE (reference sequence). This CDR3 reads CASINHPGQGNYGYTF. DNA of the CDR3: TGTGCCAGCATCAATCACCCGGGACAGGGAAACTATGGCTACACCTTC.

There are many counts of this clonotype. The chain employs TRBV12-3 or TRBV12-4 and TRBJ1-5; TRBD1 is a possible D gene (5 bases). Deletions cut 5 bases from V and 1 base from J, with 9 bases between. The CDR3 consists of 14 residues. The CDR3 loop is CASSGTASNQPQHF. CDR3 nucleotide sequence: TGTGCCAGCAGTGGGACCGCAAGCAATCAGCCCCAGCATTTT.

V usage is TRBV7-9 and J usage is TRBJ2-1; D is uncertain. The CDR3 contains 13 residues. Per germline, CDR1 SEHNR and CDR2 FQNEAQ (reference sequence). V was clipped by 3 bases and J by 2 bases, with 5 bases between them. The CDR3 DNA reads TGTGCCAGCAGCTTCATACCCTACAATGAGCAGTTCTTC. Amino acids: CASSFIPYNEQFF. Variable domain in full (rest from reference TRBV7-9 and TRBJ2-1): DTGVSQNPRHKITKRGQNVTFRCDPISEHNRLYWYRQTLGQGPEFLTYFQNEAQLEKSRLLSDRFSAERPKGSFSTLEIQRTEQGDSAMYLCASSFIPYNEQFFGPGTRLTVL.

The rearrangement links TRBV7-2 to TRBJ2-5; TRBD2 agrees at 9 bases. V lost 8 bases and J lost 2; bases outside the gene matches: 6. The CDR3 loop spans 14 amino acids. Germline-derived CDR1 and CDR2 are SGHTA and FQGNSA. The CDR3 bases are TGTGCCAGCGAGATAGCGGGGGAGCAAGAGACCCAGTACTTC. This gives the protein CASEIAGEQETQYF.

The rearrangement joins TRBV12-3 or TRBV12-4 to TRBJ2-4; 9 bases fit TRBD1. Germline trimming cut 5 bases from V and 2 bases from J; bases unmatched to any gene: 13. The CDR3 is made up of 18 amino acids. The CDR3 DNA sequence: TGTGCCAGCAGTCTGAGGACAGGGGTGGGGCTCCCCAAAAACATTCAGTACTTC. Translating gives CASSLRTGVGLPKNIQYF.

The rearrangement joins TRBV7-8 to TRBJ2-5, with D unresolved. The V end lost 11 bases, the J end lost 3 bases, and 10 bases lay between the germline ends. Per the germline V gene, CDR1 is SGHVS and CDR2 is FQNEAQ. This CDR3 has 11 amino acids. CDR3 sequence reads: CAFTLEETQYF. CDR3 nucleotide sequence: TGTGCCTTCACCCTCGAAGAGACCCAGTACTTC.

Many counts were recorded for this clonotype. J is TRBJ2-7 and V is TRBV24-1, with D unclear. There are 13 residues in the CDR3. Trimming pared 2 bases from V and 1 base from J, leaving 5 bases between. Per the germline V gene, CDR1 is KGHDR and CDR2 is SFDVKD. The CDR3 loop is CATSDSGSYEQYF. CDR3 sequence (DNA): TGTGCCACCAGTGATTCTGGGTCCTACGAGCAGTACTTC.

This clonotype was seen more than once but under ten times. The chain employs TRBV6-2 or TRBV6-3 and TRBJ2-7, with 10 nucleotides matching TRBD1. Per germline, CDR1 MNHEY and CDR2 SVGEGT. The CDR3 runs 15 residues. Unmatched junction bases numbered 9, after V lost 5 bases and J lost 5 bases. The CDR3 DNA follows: TGTGCCAGCAGTGACCGGACAGGGGGATACAACGAGCAGTACTTC. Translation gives CASSDRTGGYNEQYF.

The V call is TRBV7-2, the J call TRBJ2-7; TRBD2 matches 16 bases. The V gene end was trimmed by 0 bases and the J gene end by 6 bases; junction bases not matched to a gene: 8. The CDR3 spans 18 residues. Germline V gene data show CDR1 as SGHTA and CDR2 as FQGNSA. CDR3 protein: CASSLAGLAGGSKGEQYF. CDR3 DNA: TGTGCCAGCAGCTTAGCGGGACTAGCGGGAGGGAGTAAGGGCGAGCAGTACTTC. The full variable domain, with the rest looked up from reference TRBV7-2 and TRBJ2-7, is GAGVSQSPSNKVTEKGKDVELRCDPISGHTALYWYRQSLGQGLEFLIYFQGNSAPDKSGLPSDRFSAERTGGSVSTLTIQRTQQEDSAVYLCASSLAGLAGGSKGEQYFGPGTRLTVT.

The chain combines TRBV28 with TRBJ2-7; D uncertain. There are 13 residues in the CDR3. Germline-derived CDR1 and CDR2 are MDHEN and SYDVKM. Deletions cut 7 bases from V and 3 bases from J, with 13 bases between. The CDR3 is CASTEQLGYEQYF. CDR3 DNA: TGTGCCAGCACTGAACAGCTAGGCTACGAGCAGTACTTC.

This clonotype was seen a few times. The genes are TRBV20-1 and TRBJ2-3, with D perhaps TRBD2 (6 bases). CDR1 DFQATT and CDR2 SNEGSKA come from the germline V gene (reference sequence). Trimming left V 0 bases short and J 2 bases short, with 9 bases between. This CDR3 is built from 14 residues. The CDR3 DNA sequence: TGCAGTGCTAGAGAGGCGGGGTTCACAGATACGCAGTATTTT. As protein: CSAREAGFTDTQYF.